This entry is about one T cell receptor (beta chain). What it recognizes is unknown. These data belong to a study of siplizumab effects on memory and regulatory T cells. The study's findings and limits: Unstimulated naive T cells seemed to show more diversity than memory cells did, and they also seemed to be among the major contributors to the alloresponse.

The method was immunoSEQ multiplex PCR; TCRdb's version includes in-frame clones alone and lacks a portion of them. The data hold over 100,000 clones, with around 93% observed a single time. Germline V gene lookup returns CDR1 SGHNT and CDR2 YYREEE (reference sequence). This CDR3 comprises 13 residues. V lost 1 base to trimming and J lost 2 bases, with 6 bases between them. Sample: non-Treg CD4+ T cells sorted from blood. The clonotype was recovered from a human donor in good health. This rearrangement joins TRBV5-4 to TRBJ2-5; D call uncertain. CDR3 bases: TGTGCCAGCAGCTTGATAGGGCAAGAGACCCAGTACTTC. Protein: CASSLIGQETQYF.